Listed below are T cell receptor beta chains from one sample, sequenced in a study of PD-L1 blockade in urothelial cancer. This table comes from immunoSEQ multiplex PCR, and its TCRdb copy is limited to in-frame clones, with some not included. The repertoire includes about 48,000 clones, about four fifths of them detected once, and approximately 10% sits in the top ten. Sample: PBMCs, taken around atezolizumab (anti-PD-L1) treatment. Receptors were obtained from a man between 65 and 79 years old with urothelial cancer. Each CDR3 is given with its conserved first and last residue. D genes are given only for firm matches. Rows give clone size only sometimes, using once, few, many, or a class for an expanded clone.

cdr3_nt cdr3_aa d_call j_call v_call clone_size cdr3_length
TGTGCCAGCAGTGACTTCTATTTCCGAGTACTGAACAATCAGCCCCAGCATTTT CASSDFYFRVLNNQPQHF . TRBJ1-5 TRBV6-1 few 18
TGTGCCAGCCACCGAGATCGGCAGCCCCAGCATTTT CASHRDRQPQHF . TRBJ1-5 TRBV5-8 . 12
TGTGCCAGCAACGGAGAATATAGCAATCAGCCCCAGCATTTT CASNGEYSNQPQHF . TRBJ1-5 TRBV6-1 . 14
TGTGCCAGCGGATCCAGCAGGGCTTCCTACGAGCAGTACTTC CASGSSRASYEQYF . TRBJ2-7 TRBV7-2 . 14
TGTGCCAGCAGTGAATGGTCAGGGTCGTACAATGAGCAGTTCTTC CASSEWSGSYNEQFF . TRBJ2-1 TRBV25-1 . 15
TGCGCCAGCAGCTCGGCGGCGGGGGCTCCTGGCTACACCTTC CASSSAAGAPGYTF . TRBJ1-2 TRBV5-1 . 14
TGTGCCAGTGGCGACAGAGCCTACGAGCAGTACTTC CASGDRAYEQYF . TRBJ2-7 TRBV19 . 12
TGTGCCAGCAGCCCCGGGACTAGCGGGATTACAGATACGCAGTATTTT CASSPGTSGITDTQYF TRBD2 TRBJ2-3 TRBV7-9 . 16
TGTGCCAGCAGTTTACCCGGGACAGGGGTCAACGAGCAGTACTTC CASSLPGTGVNEQYF TRBD1 TRBJ2-7 TRBV28 . 15
TGTGCCAGCAGCTTGGGGAGCAGGGACACTGAAGCTTTCTTT CASSLGSRDTEAFF . TRBJ1-1 TRBV5-4 . 14
TGTGCCAGCTCACCACAGGGGATTAATAGCAATCAGCCCCAGCATTTT CASSPQGINSNQPQHF . TRBJ1-5 TRBV18 few 16
TGTGCCAGTAGTGTCCAGGGGGCGCGGTATGGCTACACCTTC CASSVQGARYGYTF TRBD1 TRBJ1-2 TRBV19 . 14
TGTGCCAGCTCCCCACAACAAGAGACCCAGTACTTC CASSPQQETQYF . TRBJ2-5 TRBV6-5 once 12
TGCGCCAGCAGCTTTGATAGCTCTGGAAACACCATATATTTT CASSFDSSGNTIYF . TRBJ1-3 TRBV5-1 . 14
TGTGCCAGCTCATTCGGACAGGAACGGGAGACCCAGTACTTC CASSFGQERETQYF TRBD1 TRBJ2-5 TRBV18 many 14
TGTGCCAGCAGTTTGGACAGAATGAACACTGAAGCTTTCTTT CASSLDRMNTEAFF . TRBJ1-1 TRBV6-5 . 14
TGTGCCACCAGCGTACGCCTTGGGGGGGCGGGAGGCTACAATGAGCAGTTCTTC CATSVRLGGAGGYNEQFF TRBD2 TRBJ2-1 TRBV15 . 18
TGCGCCAGCAGCCAACCGGGACAGGGGCTTGGAAACACCATATATTTT CASSQPGQGLGNTIYF TRBD1 TRBJ1-3 TRBV4-1 few 16
TGTGCCTCCCCGTCGAGAAGGACAGCTAACTATGGCTACACCTTC CASPSRRTANYGYTF . TRBJ1-2 TRBV30 . 15
TGTGCCATCAGCCTTGGACAGGTCGAACAGCCCCAGCATTTT CAISLGQVEQPQHF TRBD1 TRBJ1-5 TRBV10-3 . 14
TGCGCCAGTCAAGCAGAGGCGAACACCGGGGAGCTGTTTTTT CASQAEANTGELFF . TRBJ2-2 TRBV5-1 once 14
TGTGCCAGCAGCTTTTGGACAGGGTTGACAGGGGAGCAGTACTTC CASSFWTGLTGEQYF TRBD1 TRBJ2-7 TRBV11-2 . 15
TGTGCCAGCAGTGTAACAACAGGTCACTCCTACGAGCAGTACTTC CASSVTTGHSYEQYF . TRBJ2-7 TRBV6-1 once 15
TGTGCCAGCAGCCACGGGACAGGGGGCAGCGAGCAGTACTTC CASSHGTGGSEQYF TRBD1 TRBJ2-7 TRBV5-6 . 14
TGTGCCAGCAGTCGCGCCAGGCGAAGCACAGATACGCAGTATTTT CASSRARRSTDTQYF . TRBJ2-3 TRBV6-5 . 15
TGTGCCTGGAGCCAAACCCGACAGCCCAGGGGTACGCAGTATTTT CAWSQTRQPRGTQYF . TRBJ2-3 TRBV30 once 15
TGTGCCAGCAGTGAGGGACAGAACACCGGGGAGCTGTTTTTT CASSEGQNTGELFF . TRBJ2-2 TRBV6-4 . 14
TGCGCCAGCAGCCAAGTTTTGACTGTAAGCACCGGGGAGCTGTTTTTT CASSQVLTVSTGELFF . TRBJ2-2 TRBV4-1 few 16
TGTGCCAGCTCACCTGGGTTGGAGGATACGCAGTATTTT CASSPGLEDTQYF . TRBJ2-3 TRBV18 . 13
TGTGCCAGCAGAGTGGGACAGGTCCCTCAAGAGACCCAGTACTTC CASRVGQVPQETQYF TRBD1 TRBJ2-5 TRBV2 . 15
TGTGCCAGCAGCTTAGGGACAGGGCCAGGAACTGAAGCTTTCTTT CASSLGTGPGTEAFF TRBD1 TRBJ1-1 TRBV13 few 15
TGCGCCAGCAGCTTGGATCAGGTATCTAACACTGAAGCTTTCTTT CASSLDQVSNTEAFF . TRBJ1-1 TRBV5-1 . 15
TGTGCCAGCGCCCGTGGGGGGGGTTACACAGATACGCAGTATTTT CASARGGGYTDTQYF TRBD2 TRBJ2-3 TRBV6-1 . 15
TGTGCCAGCAGCCAAGCGCCCCTAGCGGGCTCGACCTACGAGCAGTACTTC CASSQAPLAGSTYEQYF TRBD2 TRBJ2-7 TRBV4-2 . 17
TGTGCCAGCAGCTTTGCGCTAGCGGGAGTTGAGCAGTTCTTC CASSFALAGVEQFF TRBD2 TRBJ2-1 TRBV7-9 . 14
TGTGCCAGCAGCAAAGACACGGGGACTGAAGCTTTCTTT CASSKDTGTEAFF . TRBJ1-1 TRBV21-1 . 13
TGTGCCAGCAGCCCGGGACTAGCGGAAGCTCGAGCCTACGAGCAGTACTTC CASSPGLAEARAYEQYF TRBD2 TRBJ2-7 TRBV5-4 . 17
TGTGCCAGCAGTCTCCTACAGGGGGCGCATGAAAAACTGTTTTTT CASSLLQGAHEKLFF TRBD1 TRBJ1-4 TRBV28 once 15
TGTGCCTGGAGTGTGAGAGCTTCTAACTATGGCTACACCTTC CAWSVRASNYGYTF . TRBJ1-2 TRBV30 . 14
TGTGCCAGCAGAGTTGACGGGTTCTACGAGCAGTACTTC CASRVDGFYEQYF . TRBJ2-7 TRBV7-9 . 13
TGTGCCAGCAGCCGACTAGCGGTGAACACCGGGGAGCTGTTTTTT CASSRLAVNTGELFF TRBD2 TRBJ2-2 TRBV11-2 . 15
TGTGCCAGCAGCCCACTCCTCACCGGGGAGCTGTTTTTT CASSPLLTGELFF . TRBJ2-2 TRBV7-3 . 13
TGTGCCAGCAGCGTCGGACTAGCGGGAGCGGGGGAAGATACGCAGTATTTT CASSVGLAGAGEDTQYF TRBD2 TRBJ2-3 TRBV9 . 17
TGTGCCAGCAGAGGGACAGGGGTCTCCTACGAGCAGTACTTC CASRGTGVSYEQYF TRBD1 TRBJ2-7 TRBV6-1 once 14
TGTGCCAGCAGTGAAGAGACAGGCTACGAGCAGTACTTC CASSEETGYEQYF . TRBJ2-7 TRBV6-1 . 13
TGCAGTGCTCCGCTCGACAGGGTTGCTTTCTTT CSAPLDRVAFF TRBD1 TRBJ1-1 TRBV20-1 once 11
TGTGCCAGTAGTATACTAGCGGGAGGGTCCTACAATGAGCAGTTCTTC CASSILAGGSYNEQFF TRBD2 TRBJ2-1 TRBV19 . 16
TGTGCCAGCAGTTCCTCGGGACAGTATAGCGGGGAGCTGTTTTTT CASSSSGQYSGELFF TRBD1 TRBJ2-2 TRBV27 . 15
TGTGCCAGCAGCTTAGGGAGGACGGAGACCCAGTACTTC CASSLGRTETQYF . TRBJ2-5 TRBV7-9 . 13
TGTGCCAGCAGTGAAGAGCGGGAGGGCACAGATACGCAGTATTTT CASSEEREGTDTQYF TRBD2 TRBJ2-3 TRBV2 . 15
TGTGCCAGCAGCCCCAGAGGTGGGTTCCTCAGTGAAAAACTGTTTTTT CASSPRGGFLSEKLFF . TRBJ1-4 TRBV9 . 16
TGCAGCGTGGGGGCCTTGGTCGGGGAAAAACTGTTTTTT CSVGALVGEKLFF . TRBJ1-4 TRBV29-1 . 13
TGTGCCAGTAGTGTCGGACTAGCGGGCTCCAATGAGCAGTTCTTC CASSVGLAGSNEQFF TRBD2 TRBJ2-1 TRBV19 . 15
TGTGCCAGCAGTTGGGGGACACGTCCCTCTGGAAACACCATATATTTT CASSWGTRPSGNTIYF . TRBJ1-3 TRBV28 . 16
TGTGCCAGCAGCCTGGGACAGGGTTTAGCCAAAAACATTCAGTACTTC CASSLGQGLAKNIQYF TRBD1 TRBJ2-4 TRBV7-2 few 16
TGTGCCAGCAGCTTGTCGGGACTGATCAATGAAAAACTGTTTTTT CASSLSGLINEKLFF . TRBJ1-4 TRBV5-5 . 15
TGTGCCAGCCACCCCGGGGGGAGCACTGAAGCTTTCTTT CASHPGGSTEAFF . TRBJ1-1 TRBV6-5 few 13
TGTGCCAGCAGCTTCAGAGCGGGAGGTAGCTACGAGCAGTACTTC CASSFRAGGSYEQYF TRBD2 TRBJ2-7 TRBV13 . 15
TGCGCCAGCAGTCCCGGGAGGGTTAAAGACTCAACTAATGAAAAACTGTTTTTT CASSPGRVKDSTNEKLFF . TRBJ1-4 TRBV23-1 . 18
TGTGCAGAGCACAGGGGGCGAGAGAGCTATGGCTACACCTTC CAEHRGRESYGYTF TRBD1 TRBJ1-2 TRBV30 . 14